These T cell receptor beta chains were read from a single sample in a study of persistence of HIV-infected CD4 T cells. Their antigen targets remain unknown. Libraries were prepared by immunoSEQ multiplex PCR; TCRdb keeps only in-frame clonotypes and omits some of them. The sample lists under 55,000 clones, 88% seen once, with roughly 0.46% in the top ten. The starting material was CD4+ T cells sorted from PBMCs after roughly 20-hour stimulation, obtained from a patient who received antiretroviral therapy. The source is an adult woman with HIV who was CMV-seropositive. Each CDR3 is given with its conserved first and last residue. The order of the fields is D gene, J gene, clone size, CDR3 length, V gene, CDR3 protein, CDR3 DNA. The D gene is left open where the match is weak. The listing skips clone size in some rows; elsewhere it reads once, few, many or a size class.

d_gene: TRBD1
j_gene: TRBJ2-4
abundance: NA
len: 16
v_gene: TRBV19
CDR3aa: CASSSTGTGSGDIQYF
CDR3nt: TGTGCCAGTAGTTCGACCGGGACAGGGTCCGGAGACATTCAGTACTTC

d_gene: TRBD1
j_gene: TRBJ1-1
abundance: NA
len: 13
v_gene: TRBV29-1
CDR3aa: CSASGTVDTEAFF
CDR3nt: TGCAGCGCCTCCGGGACAGTGGACACTGAAGCTTTCTTT

d_gene: TRBD2
j_gene: TRBJ2-1
abundance: NA
len: 13
v_gene: TRBV2
CDR3aa: CASRGLAYNEQFF
CDR3nt: TGTGCCAGCAGGGGACTAGCCTACAATGAGCAGTTCTTC

d_gene: NA
j_gene: TRBJ1-2
abundance: NA
len: 15
v_gene: TRBV6-5
CDR3aa: CASSYSTPGTYGYTF
CDR3nt: TGTGCCAGCAGTTACTCGACGCCGGGGACCTATGGCTACACCTTC

d_gene: TRBD1
j_gene: TRBJ2-5
abundance: NA
len: 14
v_gene: TRBV7-6
CDR3aa: CASSFGPRGETQYF
CDR3nt: TGTGCCAGCAGCTTTGGACCCAGGGGGGAGACCCAGTACTTC

d_gene: NA
j_gene: TRBJ1-1
abundance: NA
len: 13
v_gene: TRBV29-1
CDR3aa: CSGTSQGGTEAFF
CDR3nt: TGCAGCGGAACGAGCCAGGGAGGAACTGAAGCCTTCTTT

d_gene: NA
j_gene: TRBJ2-5
abundance: NA
len: 18
v_gene: TRBV21-1
CDR3aa: CASSKRLAGGIGQETQYF
CDR3nt: TGTGCCAGCAGCAAACGACTAGCGGGGGGCATCGGTCAAGAGACCCAGTACTTC

d_gene: TRBD1
j_gene: TRBJ1-1
abundance: NA
len: 14
v_gene: TRBV5-1
CDR3aa: CASSSLGTATEAFF
CDR3nt: TGCGCCAGCAGTTCCCTCGGGACAGCCACTGAAGCTTTCTTT

d_gene: TRBD2
j_gene: TRBJ2-3
abundance: NA
len: 16
v_gene: TRBV9
CDR3aa: CASSVQSGGGTDTQYF
CDR3nt: TGTGCCAGCAGCGTGCAGAGCGGGGGCGGCACAGATACGCAGTATTTT

d_gene: TRBD1
j_gene: TRBJ1-4
abundance: NA
len: 14
v_gene: TRBV5-6
CDR3aa: CASSETGGAEKLFF
CDR3nt: TGTGCCAGCAGCGAGACAGGGGGAGCTGAAAAACTGTTTTTT

d_gene: TRBD1
j_gene: TRBJ1-2
abundance: NA
len: 13
v_gene: TRBV5-1
CDR3aa: CASSAEGAAGYTF
CDR3nt: TGCGCCAGCAGCGCCGAGGGGGCGGCTGGCTACACCTTC

d_gene: NA
j_gene: TRBJ2-1
abundance: NA
len: 16
v_gene: TRBV3-1/TRBV3-2
CDR3aa: CASSLLLGLGRNEQFF
CDR3nt: TGTGCCAGCAGCCTCCTCTTGGGACTGGGGAGAAATGAGCAGTTCTTC

d_gene: NA
j_gene: TRBJ1-5
abundance: NA
len: 16
v_gene: TRBV6-1
CDR3aa: CASSEWGGRGNQPQHF
CDR3nt: TGTGCCAGCAGTGAATGGGGGGGCCGCGGCAATCAGCCCCAGCATTTT

d_gene: NA
j_gene: TRBJ1-4
abundance: NA
len: 13
v_gene: TRBV5-1
CDR3aa: CASSFGGDEKLFF
CDR3nt: TGCGCCAGCAGCTTTGGCGGAGATGAAAAACTGTTTTTT

d_gene: TRBD2
j_gene: TRBJ2-1
abundance: NA
len: 14
v_gene: TRBV2
CDR3aa: CASRGSGGAWEQFF
CDR3nt: TGTGCCAGCAGGGGTAGCGGGGGGGCCTGGGAGCAGTTCTTC

d_gene: TRBD1
j_gene: TRBJ2-1
abundance: NA
len: 16
v_gene: TRBV19
CDR3aa: CASSIVGQGARNEQFF
CDR3nt: TGTGCCAGTAGTATAGTAGGGCAGGGGGCAAGGAATGAGCAGTTCTTC

d_gene: TRBD2
j_gene: TRBJ2-5
abundance: once
len: 16
v_gene: TRBV5-5
CDR3aa: CASSRGLAVYQETQYF
CDR3nt: TGTGCCAGCAGCCGCGGACTAGCGGTGTACCAAGAGACCCAGTACTTC

d_gene: NA
j_gene: TRBJ1-1
abundance: once
len: 17
v_gene: TRBV19
CDR3aa: CASSIVRGRGENTEAFF
CDR3nt: TGTGCCAGTAGTATAGTCAGGGGTAGAGGAGAAAACACTGAAGCTTTCTTT

d_gene: NA
j_gene: TRBJ1-1
abundance: NA
len: 11
v_gene: TRBV20-1
CDR3aa: CSASPTGEAFF
CDR3nt: TGCAGTGCTAGCCCTACAGGGGAAGCTTTCTTT

d_gene: TRBD1
j_gene: TRBJ2-2
abundance: NA
len: 15
v_gene: TRBV5-1
CDR3aa: CASGRLQGAPGELFF
CDR3nt: TGCGCCAGCGGTCGTTTACAGGGGGCTCCCGGGGAGCTGTTTTTT

d_gene: NA
j_gene: TRBJ2-7
abundance: once
len: 16
v_gene: TRBV27
CDR3aa: CASSLDARQGTYEQYF
CDR3nt: TGTGCCAGCAGTTTAGATGCTAGGCAGGGGACCTACGAGCAGTACTTC

d_gene: TRBD1
j_gene: TRBJ2-7
abundance: once
len: 15
v_gene: TRBV27
CDR3aa: CASSFGGQGVHEQYF
CDR3nt: TGTGCCAGCAGTTTCGGGGGACAGGGGGTCCACGAGCAGTACTTC

d_gene: NA
j_gene: TRBJ2-3
abundance: NA
len: 18
v_gene: TRBV4-1
CDR3aa: CASSQALSAGASTDTQYF
CDR3nt: TGCGCCAGCAGCCAGGCCCTTTCTGCGGGGGCCAGCACAGATACGCAGTATTTT

d_gene: NA
j_gene: TRBJ2-3
abundance: NA
len: 11
v_gene: TRBV6-1
CDR3aa: CASSYRDTQYF
CDR3nt: TGTGCCAGCAGTTATAGGGATACGCAGTATTTT

d_gene: NA
j_gene: TRBJ2-5
abundance: NA
len: 14
v_gene: TRBV18
CDR3aa: CASSPGPSGETQYF
CDR3nt: TGTGCCAGCTCACCGGGCCCGTCCGGAGAGACCCAGTACTTC

d_gene: NA
j_gene: TRBJ2-7
abundance: NA
len: 13
v_gene: TRBV2
CDR3aa: CASSGGYTYEQYF
CDR3nt: TGTGCCAGCAGTGGGGGGTACACCTACGAGCAGTACTTC

d_gene: NA
j_gene: TRBJ1-2
abundance: NA
len: 16
v_gene: TRBV27
CDR3aa: CASSPRGRLTNYGYTF
CDR3nt: TGTGCCAGCAGTCCCCGGGGACGTCTCACTAACTATGGCTACACCTTC

d_gene: NA
j_gene: TRBJ1-1
abundance: NA
len: 16
v_gene: TRBV3-1/TRBV3-2
CDR3aa: CASSQTPSGGNTEAFF
CDR3nt: TGTGCCAGCAGCCAAACCCCTTCTGGGGGGAACACTGAAGCTTTCTTT

d_gene: NA
j_gene: TRBJ2-3
abundance: NA
len: 12
v_gene: TRBV30
CDR3aa: CAWAPLRDTQYF
CDR3nt: TGTGCCTGGGCCCCCCTGCGGGATACGCAGTATTTT

d_gene: TRBD1
j_gene: TRBJ1-2
abundance: NA
len: 13
v_gene: TRBV30
CDR3aa: CAWSLGTGFGYTF
CDR3nt: TGTGCCTGGAGCCTAGGGACAGGGTTTGGCTACACCTTC

d_gene: TRBD1
j_gene: TRBJ1-2
abundance: NA
len: 14
v_gene: TRBV28
CDR3aa: CASVSGGSRYGYTF
CDR3nt: TGTGCCAGCGTATCAGGGGGCAGCCGGTATGGCTACACCTTC

d_gene: TRBD2
j_gene: TRBJ2-2
abundance: NA
len: 20
v_gene: TRBV5-1
CDR3aa: CASSSPGEGITFANTGELFF
CDR3nt: TGCGCCAGCAGCTCCCCCGGGGAGGGGATAACGTTCGCGAACACCGGGGAGCTGTTTTTT

d_gene: TRBD2
j_gene: TRBJ2-2
abundance: NA
len: 16
v_gene: TRBV27
CDR3aa: CASTGLAGDNTGELFF
CDR3nt: TGTGCCAGCACGGGACTAGCGGGAGATAACACCGGGGAGCTGTTTTTT

d_gene: NA
j_gene: TRBJ2-6
abundance: NA
len: 18
v_gene: TRBV5-1
CDR3aa: CASSLYGAPLAGANVLTF
CDR3nt: TGCGCCAGCAGCTTGTATGGGGCACCCCTGGCCGGGGCCAACGTCCTGACTTTC

d_gene: NA
j_gene: TRBJ2-2
abundance: NA
len: 13
v_gene: TRBV9
CDR3aa: CASSVVVAGELFF
CDR3nt: TGTGCCAGCAGCGTAGTGGTGGCCGGGGAGCTGTTTTTT

d_gene: TRBD2
j_gene: TRBJ2-3
abundance: NA
len: 19
v_gene: TRBV5-1
CDR3aa: CASSPGLAGGQVVADTQYF
CDR3nt: TGCGCCAGCAGCCCGGGACTAGCGGGGGGGCAGGTGGTGGCAGATACGCAGTATTTT

d_gene: TRBD1
j_gene: TRBJ2-6
abundance: NA
len: 15
v_gene: TRBV15
CDR3aa: CATSWTGPGANVLTF
CDR3nt: TGTGCCACCAGCTGGACAGGGCCTGGGGCCAACGTCCTGACTTTC

d_gene: NA
j_gene: TRBJ2-5
abundance: NA
len: 11
v_gene: TRBV10-3
CDR3aa: CAISEGETQYF
CDR3nt: TGTGCCATCAGTGAGGGGGAGACCCAGTACTTC

d_gene: NA
j_gene: TRBJ2-3
abundance: NA
len: 16
v_gene: TRBV3-1/TRBV3-2
CDR3aa: CASAEGGAPRTDTQYF
CDR3nt: TGTGCCAGCGCCGAGGGGGGGGCCCCTCGCACAGATACGCAGTATTTT